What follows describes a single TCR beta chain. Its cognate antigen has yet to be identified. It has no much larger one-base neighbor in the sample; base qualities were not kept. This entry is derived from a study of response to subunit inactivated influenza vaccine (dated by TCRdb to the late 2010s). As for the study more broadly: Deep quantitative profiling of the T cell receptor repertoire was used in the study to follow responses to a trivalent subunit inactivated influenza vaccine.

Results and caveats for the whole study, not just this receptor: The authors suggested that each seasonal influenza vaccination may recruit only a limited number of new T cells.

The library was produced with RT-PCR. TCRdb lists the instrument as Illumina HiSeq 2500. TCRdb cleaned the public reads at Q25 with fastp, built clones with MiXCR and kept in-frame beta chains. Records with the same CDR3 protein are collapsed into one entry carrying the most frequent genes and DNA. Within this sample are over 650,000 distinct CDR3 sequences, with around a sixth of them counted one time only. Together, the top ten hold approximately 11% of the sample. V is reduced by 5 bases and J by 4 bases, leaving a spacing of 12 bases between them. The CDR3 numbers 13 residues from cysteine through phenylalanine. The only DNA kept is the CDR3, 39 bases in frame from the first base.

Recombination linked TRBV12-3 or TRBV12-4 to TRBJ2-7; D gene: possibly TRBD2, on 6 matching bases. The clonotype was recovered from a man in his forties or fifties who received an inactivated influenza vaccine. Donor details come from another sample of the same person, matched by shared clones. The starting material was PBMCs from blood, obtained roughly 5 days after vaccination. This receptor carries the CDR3 CASSPAGQYEQYF. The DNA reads TGTGCCAGCAGTCCGGCGGGGCAGTACGAGCAGTACTTC.